Sequencing of this TCR beta chain was carried out in a study of blood T cell repertoires in COVID-19. Study overall: Sites across the United States, Italy and Spain contributed samples from acute and convalescent COVID-19.

This CDR3 contains 17 residues. Germline lookup yields CDR1 KGHSH and CDR2 LQKENI. V was clipped by 5 bases and J by 1 base, with 20 bases between them. Repertoires were generated with immunoSEQ multiplex PCR, while TCRdb's copy carries only in-frame clones and drops some. The repertoire holds about 300,000 clones, with roughly 86% as singletons. The rearrangement uses TRBV18 and TRBJ1-1, with D possibly matching TRBD1 (6 bases). The sample was peripheral blood. The sequence was collected from a woman in her 30s with COVID-19, enrolled during active disease. In DNA, the CDR3 is TGTGCCAGCTCAAGATGGTCCAGGGGAGTTGCGAACACTGAAGCTTTCTTT. Its protein product is CASSRWSRGVANTEAFF.